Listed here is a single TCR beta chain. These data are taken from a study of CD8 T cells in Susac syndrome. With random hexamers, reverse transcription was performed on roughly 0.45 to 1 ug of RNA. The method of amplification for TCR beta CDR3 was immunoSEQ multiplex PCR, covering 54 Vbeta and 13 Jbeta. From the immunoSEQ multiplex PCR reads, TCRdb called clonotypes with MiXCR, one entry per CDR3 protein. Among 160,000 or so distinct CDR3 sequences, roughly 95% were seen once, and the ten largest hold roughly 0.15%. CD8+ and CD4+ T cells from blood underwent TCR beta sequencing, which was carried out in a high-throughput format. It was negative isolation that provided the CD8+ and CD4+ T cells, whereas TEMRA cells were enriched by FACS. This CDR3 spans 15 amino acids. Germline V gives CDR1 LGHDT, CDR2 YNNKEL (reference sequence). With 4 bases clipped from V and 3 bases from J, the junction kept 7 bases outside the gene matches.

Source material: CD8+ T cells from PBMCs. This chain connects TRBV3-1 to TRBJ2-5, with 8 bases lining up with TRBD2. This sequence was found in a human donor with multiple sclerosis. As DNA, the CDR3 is TGTGCCAGCAGCCTGCTTAGCGGGGTCGAAGAGACCCAGTACTTC. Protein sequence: CASSLLSGVEETQYF.